Listed here is a single T cell receptor (beta chain). Its antigen is unidentified. The data were obtained in a study of T cell responses to AZD1222 COVID-19 vaccine. Study-level points and caveats: Within unmutated variant regions lay the reported targets of nearly half of spike-specific TCRs. Possibly, clonal diversity was underestimated; donors were largely white British and included more females. The breadth and depth of Spike-specific TCRs increased once two AZD1222 doses had been given.

The germline gives CDR1 MDHEN, CDR2 SYDVKM. V lost 5 bases to trimming and J lost 0 bases, with 16 bases between them. This CDR3 has 16 amino acids. Generated by immunoSEQ multiplex PCR, the TCRdb table keeps only in-frame clones and is missing some. Of about 150,000 clones in the sample, approximately 90% were seen once. The receptor was isolated from an adult in good health. The sequencing used peripheral blood, collected on day 0 of AZD1222 vaccination. The V gene is TRBV28, the J gene TRBJ1-1, with a weak D call TRBD1 (5 bases). The CDR3 region has the DNA TGTGCCAGCAGTCCAACGGGGGAAGGGATGAACACTGAAGCTTTCTTT. Its protein is CASSPTGEGMNTEAFF.